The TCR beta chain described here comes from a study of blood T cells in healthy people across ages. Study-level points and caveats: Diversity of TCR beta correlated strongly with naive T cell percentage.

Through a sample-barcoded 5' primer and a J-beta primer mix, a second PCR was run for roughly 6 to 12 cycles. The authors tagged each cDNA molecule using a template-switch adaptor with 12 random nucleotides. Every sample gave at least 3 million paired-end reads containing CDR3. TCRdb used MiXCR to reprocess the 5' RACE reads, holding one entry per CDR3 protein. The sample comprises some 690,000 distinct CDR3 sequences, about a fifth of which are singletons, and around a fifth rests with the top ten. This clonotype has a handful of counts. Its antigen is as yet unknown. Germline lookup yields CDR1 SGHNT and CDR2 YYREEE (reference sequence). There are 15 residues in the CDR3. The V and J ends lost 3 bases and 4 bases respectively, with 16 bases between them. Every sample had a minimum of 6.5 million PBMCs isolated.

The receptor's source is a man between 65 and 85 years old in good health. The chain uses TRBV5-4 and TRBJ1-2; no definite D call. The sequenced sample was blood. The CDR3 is CASSSARGMGYGYTF. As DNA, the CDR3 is TGTGCCAGCAGCTCGGCCCGGGGAATGGGCTATGGCTACACCTTC.